This TCR beta chain was captured by sequencing in a study of response to subunit inactivated influenza vaccine. General study points: Few new T cells, the authors suggested, are recruited by each seasonal influenza vaccination.

TCRdb itself ran the RT-PCR reads through MiXCR, one entry per CDR3 protein. This sample has 300,000 to 350,000 distinct CDR3 sequences; 20% to 25% occur once, and the top ten carry roughly 10%. The CDR3 runs 15 residues. Trimming cost V 5 bases and J 2 bases; bases outside gene matches: 6. Germline values: CDR1 SGHAT, CDR2 FQNNGV. There are a few counts of this clonotype. Its antigen remains unidentified. This clonotype was obtained from a man aged 45-69 years who received an inactivated influenza vaccine. The chain joins TRBV11-2 to TRBJ1-5, with 7 bases identical to TRBD1. Material: PBMCs from blood, obtained about 20 months after vaccination. CDR3 region: CASSPYGTGNQPQHF. CDR3 sequence (DNA): TGTGCCAGCAGCCCCTACGGGACAGGCAATCAGCCCCAGCATTTT.